This T cell receptor beta chain was observed in a study of spatial heterogeneity in lung cancer. Study results and caveats: It was found that expanded intratumoral alpha and beta TCR counts tracked tumor mutation counts.

TCRdb ran MiXCR on the 5' RACE reads and lists one entry per CDR3 protein. The profile shows around 7,500 distinct CDR3 sequences, around 18% of them singletons. Time point: sample taken at primary tumor resection. This clonotype was detected only a few times. Its specificity is not known. This TCR was sampled from a female donor with early-stage non-small cell lung cancer. Here the sequenced sample was lung tumor tissue, taken at surgery.

The CDR3 loop reads CASRGLLKPYEQYF. DNA for the CDR3: TGTGCCAGCAGGGGCTTGCTTAAACCCTACGAGCAGTACTTC. The chain recombines TRBV7-2 with TRBJ2-7; D unclear. Germline V gene sequence: CDR1 SGHTA, CDR2 FQGNSA. The CDR3 has 14 residues. V lost 6 bases and J lost 2, with 14 bases in between.